In its sample, the clone carrying this T cell receptor (beta chain) was seen a few times. The data originate from a study of patients and donors after allogeneic stem cell transplantation. Between the trimmed V and J ends, which lost 0 bases and 8 bases, there was a span of 8 bases. Per germline, CDR1 LNHNV and CDR2 YYDKDF (reference sequence). The CDR3 has 14 residues. Each CDR3 protein is one row after TCRdb ran MiXCR on the RT-PCR reads. The data show hundreds of thousands of distinct CDR3 sequences, approximately 16% seen once. The chain uses TRBV15 and TRBJ1-6, with unresolved D. This receptor was obtained from a human donor who was either an allogeneic HSCT recipient or a stem cell or donor lymphocyte infusion donor (not recorded which). It is not recorded whose cells these are; they may come from a transplant donor. The sample comprised blood, either unsorted or a sorted T cell fraction (not recorded which). The DNA of the CDR3 is TGTGCCACCAGCAGAGACACGTCAGATTCACCCCTCCACTTT. This codes for CATSRDTSDSPLHF. Full variable domain (missing parts from reference TRBV15 and TRBJ1-6): DAMVIQNPRYQVTQFGKPVTLSCSQTLNHNVMYWYQQKSSQAPKLLFHYYDKDFNNEADTPDNFQSRRPNTSFCFLDIRSPGLGDTAMYLCATSRDTSDSPLHFGNGTRLTVT.